This entry lists 4 T cell receptor beta chains sequenced from one sample in a study of shared clonotypes between healthy human individuals. Repertoires were generated with immunoSEQ multiplex PCR, while TCRdb's copy carries only in-frame clones and drops some. The sample has more than 2 million clones, around 93% seen once. Terminally differentiated effector memory CD45RA+ cells were excluded by CCR7 positive selection of CD45RO-negative cells. Specimen: naive CD8+ T cells from PBMCs. The receptor source for this set is a man younger than 30 in good health. Some clones in this sample may be carry-over from other donors' samples.

The chain recombines TRBV27 with TRBJ1-4; D is ambiguous. V was trimmed by 5 bases and J by 0 bases, leaving 19 bases between them. The CDR3 is 18 residues long. CDR1 MNHEY and CDR2 SMNVEV come from the germline V gene (reference sequence). CDR3 sequence: CASSTNRWTGATNEKLFF. CDR3 DNA sequence: TGTGCCAGCAGTACCAACCGATGGACGGGCGCAACTAATGAAAAACTGTTTTTT.

The chain carries TRBV19 and TRBJ2-5; 10 bases agree with TRBD2. The CDR3 covers 14 residues. V shed 10 bases, J shed 5 bases, and the junction held 10 bases outside the gene matches. Per germline, CDR1 LNHDA and CDR2 SQIVND (reference sequence). CDR3 protein: CATRASGRGETQYF. CDR3 DNA: TGTGCCACCAGAGCCAGCGGGAGGGGTGAGACCCAGTACTTC. Filled out from reference TRBV19 and TRBJ2-5, the complete variable domain reads DGGITQSPKYLFRKEGQNVTLSCEQNLNHDAMYWYRQDPGQGLRLIYYSQIVNDFQKGDIAEGYSVSREKKESFPLTVTSAQKNPTAFYLCATRASGRGETQYFGPGTRLLVL.

This clone occurred once. The rearrangement links TRBV7-6 to TRBJ1-5, with D possibly TRBD1 on 5 matching bases. The CDR3 runs 18 residues. The germline V and J ends were trimmed by 1 base and 0 bases, with 16 bases remaining between them. Per the germline V gene, CDR1 is SGHVS and CDR2 is FNYEAQ. CDR3 in amino acids: CASSLEAQGRYSNQPQHF. The CDR3 DNA is TGTGCCAGCAGCTTAGAGGCCCAGGGCCGATATAGCAATCAGCCCCAGCATTTT.

The CDR3 spells CSVGNPQYF. DNA for the CDR3: TGCAGCGTTGGAAACCCACAGTACTTC. V gene TRBV29-1 combines with J gene TRBJ2-7; D gene uncertain. Deletions cut 4 bases from V and 10 bases from J, with 8 bases between. This CDR3 is built from 9 residues. The V gene's germline CDR1 is SQVTM and CDR2 ANQGSEA.